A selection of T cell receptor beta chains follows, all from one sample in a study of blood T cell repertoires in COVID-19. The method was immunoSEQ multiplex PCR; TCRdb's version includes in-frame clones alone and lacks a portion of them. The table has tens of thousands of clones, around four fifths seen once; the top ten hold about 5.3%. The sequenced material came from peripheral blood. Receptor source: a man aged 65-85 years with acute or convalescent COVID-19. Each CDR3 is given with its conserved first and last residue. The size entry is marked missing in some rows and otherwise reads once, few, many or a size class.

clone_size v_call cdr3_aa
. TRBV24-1 CATFQEGNYGYTF
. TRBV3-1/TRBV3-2 CASSPSDGTGEVGYGYTF
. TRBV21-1 CASSKEDRVGEGQYF
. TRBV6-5 CASRYRGLNYGYTF
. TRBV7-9 CASSPRVSGGTDTQYF
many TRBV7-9 CASSPPGPDNEQFF
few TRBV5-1 CASSLLGASGNTIYF
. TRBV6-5 CASSYSSTGRGYGYTF
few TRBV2 CATSGEVEQYF
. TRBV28 CASRDRGQGDTQYF
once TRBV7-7 CASSPTSPRGTQYF
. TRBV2 CASFSTLAGGYNEQFF
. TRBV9 CASSVAASGQETQYF
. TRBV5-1 CASSHRTGGEGTGELFF
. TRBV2 CATAPGLVEETQYF
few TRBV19 CASSKAGGIREQYF
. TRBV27 CASRRDRRAYNEQFF
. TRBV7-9 CASSLQGSGNTIYF
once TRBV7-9 CASSLDRGQTEAFF
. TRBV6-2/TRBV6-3 CASSYALQQGKSPATNEKLFF
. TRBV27 CASSFGGWGTGRLHEQYF
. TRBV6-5 CASWDRPNTGELFF
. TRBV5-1 CASSAGTSGGADEQFF
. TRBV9 CASSVASLRAGGFTGELFF
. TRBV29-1 CSAKYRDEQYF
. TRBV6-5 CASSPTGIYRGELFF
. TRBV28 CASSDPGTGGYEQYF
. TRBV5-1 CASSLSAGGTGELFF